In its sample, the clone carrying this TCR beta chain was seen a few times. This specimen comes from a study of human T cells and chemical hapten exposure. Unique molecular identifiers were attached to individual cDNA molecules within the library. TCRdb reprocessed the RACE reads with MiXCR, giving one entry per CDR3 protein. Of about 120,000 distinct CDR3 sequences in the sample, roughly 12% were seen once. CDR3 length equals 14 residues. Trimming removed 4 bases from V and 6 bases from J, with 16 bases in between. Time point meaning: patch test 3, about 24 weeks after DPC sensitization. Noted treatment: therapeutic diphenylcyclopropenone sensitization with weekly scalp DPC.

The chain links TRBV12-3 or TRBV12-4 to TRBJ2-7; the D call may be TRBD1 or TRBD2 (5 bases each). Sequencing used whole blood, obtained in connection with sensitization to the hapten diphenylcyclopropenone (DPC). The source is a woman aged 50 to 65 with alopecia areata. Some clones in this sample may be carry-over from other donors' samples. CDR3 loop: CASSYSGTSIEQYF. The CDR3, as DNA: TGTGCCAGCAGTTATTCCGGGACGTCAATCGAGCAGTACTTC.